Following are 9 T cell receptor beta chains from one sample sequenced in a study of blood T cell repertoires in COVID-19. The table came from immunoSEQ multiplex PCR; TCRdb's copy has only in-frame clones and leaves some out. The table lists about 190,000 clones, roughly 86% of them singletons. Sequenced: PBMCs or T cells enriched from blood (not recorded which). All receptors come from a woman aged 40 to 49 in a cohort exposed to, infected with or recovered from COVID-19 (not recorded which).

The chain employs TRBV7-9 and TRBJ2-3, with TRBD1 as a possible D gene (5 bases). V lost 2 bases, J lost 5 bases, and 17 bases lay in between. Germline V lookup: CDR1 SEHNR, CDR2 FQNEAQ (reference sequence). CDR3 length: 16 amino acids. CDR3 in DNA: TGTGCCAGCAGCTTAATGGCAGGGCTGGGTGAAGATACGCAGTATTTT. Translation: CASSLMAGLGEDTQYF.

This rearrangement joins TRBV27 to TRBJ2-1; D unresolved. V dropped 0 bases and J dropped 0 bases, with 9 bases sitting between them. The CDR3 length is 16 residues. CDR1 MNHEY and CDR2 SMNVEV come from the germline V gene (reference sequence). CDR3 nucleotides: TGTGCCAGCAGTTTATCGGTCTATAGCTCCTACAATGAGCAGTTCTTC. The encoded protein is CASSLSVYSSYNEQFF.

This clone occurred a few times. At one end, the junction sequence differs from germline, possibly due to a read error. The CDR3 sequence: CATSRAPSTDTQYF. CDR3 nucleotide sequence: TGTGCCACGAGCAGGGCACCTAGCACAGATACGCAGTATTTT. The gene calls are TRBV15 and TRBJ2-3; a possible D gene is TRBD1 (5 bases). Germline CDR1 is LNHNV and CDR2 is YYDKDF (reference sequence). The CDR3 contains 14 residues.

The CDR3 reads CASSFAGAFADTQYF. CDR3 DNA: TGTGCCAGCAGCTTTGCAGGGGCGTTCGCAGATACGCAGTATTTT. The gene calls are TRBV5-8 and TRBJ2-3; tentatively, D is TRBD1 (6 bases). The CDR3 length is 15 residues. V was pared by 2 bases and J by 4 bases, with 14 bases between. Per germline, CDR1 SGHTS and CDR2 YDEGEE.

The chain recombines TRBV12-3 or TRBV12-4 with TRBJ2-1; TRBD2 is a possible D gene (6 bases). V was cut by 8 bases and J by 9 bases, with 17 bases left in between. CDR3 length: 13 amino acids. For the CDR3, the DNA is TGTGCCAGCCTTGGGACTGGGCCCAGTGAGCAGTTCTTC. The encoded protein is CASLGTGPSEQFF.

Note on this clone: The same CDR3 is also encoded by other DNA sequences in this sample. This sequence joins TRBV5-5 and TRBJ2-2; D is uncertain. V was clipped by 1 base and J by 2 bases, with 3 bases between them. The CDR3 length is 13 residues. Germline loops: CDR1 SGHKS, CDR2 YYEKEE (reference sequence). The CDR3 coding sequence is TGTGCCAGCAGCTTGCAAAACACCGGGGAGCTGTTTTTT. Translated, it gives CASSLQNTGELFF.

The V call is TRBV19, the J call TRBJ2-7; tentatively, D is TRBD2 (6 bases). From germline, CDR1 is LNHDA and CDR2 SQIVND (reference sequence). The CDR3 runs to 13 residues. V was pared by 7 bases and J by 2 bases, with 12 bases between. The CDR3, as DNA: TGTGCCAGTACGCCGGGACTGGCCTACGAGCAGTACTTC. Encoded protein: CASTPGLAYEQYF.

The chain combines TRBV6-5 with TRBJ2-2; D may be TRBD2 (6 bases). V lost 2 bases and J 1 base, leaving 8 bases between the germline ends. The CDR3 covers 15 residues. The germline gives CDR1 MNHEY, CDR2 SVGAGI. The CDR3 DNA is TGTGCCAGCAGTTACGGGGGGAGGAACACCGGGGAGCTGTTTTTT. Its translation is CASSYGGRNTGELFF.

A single count supports this clone. In DNA, the CDR3 is TGCGCCAGCAGCTCGAGCAGGGGGCTCCCCACAGATACGCAGTATTTT. It specifies CASSSSRGLPTDTQYF. The chain carries TRBV5-1 and TRBJ2-3; 8 positions agree with TRBD1. This CDR3 has 16 amino acids. CDR1 and CDR2 (germline): SGHRS, YFSETQ. With V trimmed by 3 bases and J by 2 bases, 8 bases remained unmatched.